This T cell receptor beta chain was profiled in a study of cytomegalovirus exposure and HLA in healthy donors. The primer mix had 60 Vbeta and 13 Jbeta primers. Libraries were prepared by immunoSEQ multiplex PCR; TCRdb keeps only in-frame clonotypes and omits some of them. The sample records approximately 190,000 clones, 75% to 80% being singletons. Per germline, CDR1 KGHSH and CDR2 LQKENI. J lost 3 bases, V lost 1 base, and 5 bases had no gene match. The CDR3 loop spans 15 amino acids. Material: PBMCs. V usage is TRBV18 and J usage is TRBJ2-7, with 8 bases matching TRBD1. The source is a woman in her thirties in good health and CMV-seropositive. The CDR3 DNA is TGTGCCAGCTCACCACAAACAGGGGGTGTCTACGAGCAGTACTTC. Translated: CASSPQTGGVYEQYF.